The T cell receptor beta chain described here comes from a study of T cell responses to AZD1222 COVID-19 vaccine. Clones were read by immunoSEQ multiplex PCR, and TCRdb kept only the in-frame ones, dropping some. Of 120,000 or so clones in the sample, around 83% were seen once. The CDR3 is 13 residues long. V was pared by 1 base and J by 10 bases, with 8 bases between. Germline CDR1 MGHRA, CDR2 YSYEKL. To note about this clone: Its antigen is unknown.

Findings and caveats of the study: Sampled repertoires all dated from after the peak T cell response. Spike regions recognized by vaccine-associated CD4 TCRs spanned the protein, led by 160-218 and 743-854.

This rearrangement joins TRBV4-1 to TRBJ1-6, with D unclear. The TCR originated in an adult who received the AZD1222 COVID-19 vaccine. Sequenced material: peripheral blood, taken 28 days after the second AZD1222 dose. CDR3 residues: CASSQVLDSPLHF. Written as DNA, the CDR3 is TGCGCCAGCAGCCAAGTTCTGGACTCACCCCTCCACTTT.